The source of this T cell receptor (beta chain) is a study of cytomegalovirus exposure and HLA in healthy donors. Study details: T cells numbering approximately 170 million yielded around 120 million unique TCR beta sequences in an earlier analysis.

With 60 Vbeta and 13 Jbeta primers, the PCR was carried out. The authors' processing: Among the unique TCR beta chains that a later analysis counted, around 82 million in all, about 10 million were shared. Generated by immunoSEQ multiplex PCR, the TCRdb table keeps only in-frame clones and is missing some. Clone size and V and J calls were adopted from that table, with D and trimming inferred from the DNA. The sample consists of about 160,000 clones, approximately 80% of them appearing once. The CDR3 runs to 14 residues. The germline gives CDR1 SGHTA, CDR2 FQGNSA. The ends lost 5 bases at V and 6 bases at J; junction bases unmatched: 7. A note on this clone: The antigen is undetermined.

General study findings and limits: Using the classifier, cytomegalovirus status was reportedly diagnosed with high specificity and sensitivity. A later analysis associated some 16,000 TCR beta sequences with HLA alleles at a 0.05 false discovery rate.

This receptor was obtained from a woman between 45 and 65 years old in good health and CMV-seronegative. The chain employs TRBV7-2 and TRBJ1-2; 9 nucleotides agree with TRBD1. Sequenced material: PBMCs. The CDR3 bases are TGTGCCAGCAGCGCCACAGGGGGCAGGAATGGCTACACCTTC. Residues: CASSATGGRNGYTF.